These 8 T cell receptor beta chains share one sample of origin, sequenced in a study of blood T cells in healthy people across ages. The second PCR ran about 6 to 11 cycles with a sample-barcoded 5' primer and J-beta primers. TCRdb re-called the 5' RACE reads through MiXCR, storing one row per CDR3 protein. Here the sample spans over 1,500,000 distinct CDR3 sequences, 30% to 40% being singletons. Sample: blood. Receptors originate from a human donor in good health.

This clonotype has only a few counts. The genes are TRBV6-2 or TRBV6-3 and TRBJ2-7; perhaps TRBD1 as D (5 bases). CDR3 size: 14 residues. Germline-derived CDR1 and CDR2 are MNHEY and SVGEGT. V lost 4 bases and J lost 0, with 10 bases in between. The DNA for the CDR3 is TGTGCCAGCAGTTTTATGCAGGGCTCCTACGAGCAGTACTTC. Translating gives CASSFMQGSYEQYF.

The CDR3 bases are TGTGCCACCCGGTCTGGCGAGGGCTACTCGGACATCACCGGGGAGCTGTTTTTT. Translating gives CATRSGEGYSDITGELFF. J is TRBJ2-2 and V is TRBV14; D possibly uses TRBD1 or TRBD2 (5 bases each). Trimming took off 10 bases at V and 4 bases at J, with 28 bases between the two ends. From germline, CDR1 is SGHDN and CDR2 FVKESK. The CDR3 has 18 amino acids.

There are many counts of this clonotype. The chain joins TRBV7-2 to TRBJ1-5; D possibly corresponds to TRBD1 (5 bases). The CDR3 length is 16 residues. The V gene's germline CDR1 is SGHTA and CDR2 FQGNSA. Between the trimmed V and J ends, which lost 1 base and 6 bases, there was a span of 16 bases. The DNA for the CDR3 is TGTGCCAGCAGCTTAGAGTCCCTCTCGGGGGGTCAGCCCCAGCATTTT. This translates into CASSLESLSGGQPQHF.

This clonotype was detected a few times. The chain carries TRBV2 and TRBJ1-1; D call uncertain. CDR1 and CDR2 from the germline V gene are SNHLY and FYNNEI. V lost 8 bases to trimming and J lost 6 bases, with 16 bases between them. CDR3 size: 13 residues. The CDR3: CASVYARAPEAFF. In DNA form, the CDR3 reads TGTGCCAGCGTCTATGCGAGGGCGCCTGAAGCTTTCTTT. The full variable domain, rest sourced from reference TRBV2 and TRBJ1-1, is EPEVTQTPSHQVTQMGQEVILRCVPISNHLYFYWYRQILGQKVEFLVSFYNNEISEKSEIFDDQFSVERPDGSNFTLKIRSTKLEDSAMYFCASVYARAPEAFFGQGTRLTVV.

The CDR3 reads CASSSPAGATDTQYF. In nucleotides, the CDR3 is TGTGCCAGCAGTTCCCCCGCGGGAGCCACAGATACGCAGTATTTT. This chain joins TRBV28 and TRBJ2-3; 7 bases align to TRBD2. V lost 4 bases, J lost 2 bases, and 6 bases stayed unmatched. Germline lookup yields CDR1 MDHEN and CDR2 SYDVKM. The CDR3 sequence is 15 residues long.

The chain joins TRBV2 to TRBJ2-7; 11 nucleotides agree with TRBD2. Per the germline V gene, CDR1 is SNHLY and CDR2 is FYNNEI. The CDR3 loop spans 15 amino acids. The V and J ends lost 6 bases and 3 bases, in that order; junction bases with no gene match: 7. Here the CDR3 DNA reads TGTGCCAGCAGGGAAACTAGCGGGGGATTCTACGAGCAGTACTTC. Translating it yields CASRETSGGFYEQYF.

V usage is TRBV20-1 and J usage is TRBJ1-1; possible D gene TRBD1, 6 bases. The CDR3 has 14 amino acids. Between the trimmed V and J ends, which lost 1 base and 5 bases, there was a span of 14 bases. Germline V gives CDR1 DFQATT, CDR2 SNEGSKA (reference sequence). CDR3 loop: CSARGPGDYTEAFF. CDR3 nucleotides: TGCAGTGCTAGAGGTCCAGGGGATTATACTGAAGCTTTCTTT.

The chain recombines TRBV4-3 with TRBJ2-5; tentative D call: TRBD1 (6 bases). The CDR3 extends over 15 amino acids. V dropped 4 bases and J dropped 1 base, with 13 bases sitting between them. CDR1 LGHNA and CDR2 YSLEER come from the germline V gene. The CDR3, as DNA: TGCGCCAGCAGCCCCGGCAACAGGGTCCAAGAGACCCAGTACTTC. This encodes CASSPGNRVQETQYF.